A single sample gave rise to the 25 T cell receptor beta chains below, sequenced in a study of metastatic and nonmetastatic thyroid tumors. Patients underwent thyroid surgery, and none had received any treatment before it. MiXCR was used by TCRdb to re-call the PCR reads. The table shows 6,000 to 9,000 clones, with 28% occurring only once. Sequenced: tumor tissue. The source is a male donor with papillary thyroid cancer or a benign thyroid nodule (not recorded which). Some clones in this sample may be carry-over from other donors' samples.

Judged by abundance, this clone is medium-sized. The chain combines TRBV27 with TRBJ2-3; perhaps TRBD2 as D (7 bases). Germline CDR1 MNHEY, CDR2 SMNVEV (reference sequence). There are 14 residues in the CDR3. The V and J ends lost 6 bases and 6 bases respectively, with 16 bases between them. CDR3 sequence (DNA): TGTGCCAGCAGAGGAGGGGGGAGGGGGGATACGCAGTATTTT. It translates to CASRGGGRGDTQYF.

The genes are TRBV28 and TRBJ2-3; weak D call: TRBD1 (6 bases). The CDR3 has 14 residues. Trimming pared 3 bases from V and 1 base from J, leaving 8 bases between. The germline V gene has CDR1 MDHEN and CDR2 SYDVKM. The chain's CDR3 is CASSFEGGTDTQYF. The CDR3 coding sequence is TGTGCCAGCAGTTTCGAGGGGGGCACAGATACGCAGTATTTT.

The CDR3: CASIFLTGGLDEQYF. DNA of the CDR3: TGTGCCAGCATTTTCCTGACAGGGGGCCTGGACGAGCAGTACTTC. The chain is built from TRBV28 and TRBJ2-7, with TRBD1 matching 10 bases. Trimming at V came to 7 bases and at J to 5 bases, leaving 11 bases not matched to a gene. CDR3 length equals 15 residues. Germline CDR1 is MDHEN and CDR2 is SYDVKM.

V and J are TRBV9 and TRBJ2-1, with D tentatively TRBD2 (5 bases). Germline CDR1 SGDLS, CDR2 YYNGEE. V lost 8 bases and J 6 bases, leaving 24 bases between the germline ends. The CDR3 length is 16 residues. The chain's CDR3 is CARPEYSVPGPNEQFF. The CDR3 coding sequence is TGTGCCAGACCCGAATATAGCGTGCCTGGCCCCAATGAGCAGTTCTTC.

This clone has at least ten counts. Its ends do not fully match the called genes, so a read error is possible. The chain joins TRBV7-7 to TRBJ1-5; TRBD1 matches 8 bases. This CDR3 comprises 16 residues. The germline V gene has CDR1 SSHAT and CDR2 FNYEAQ (reference sequence). The CDR3 DNA is TGTGCTAGCAGCTCTGACAGGGGCCGAGGCAATCAGCCCCAGCATTTT. It specifies CASSSDRGRGNQPQHF.

The CDR3 spells CASSEFGGRLNNEQFF. Here the CDR3 DNA reads TGTGCCAGCAGTGAATTCGGCGGGAGGTTGAACAATGAGCAGTTCTTC. The rearrangement links TRBV6-1 to TRBJ2-1; 8 positions agree with TRBD2. The CDR3 is 16 residues long. The J segment lost 5 bases and the V segment lost 2 bases, leaving 8 bases of the junction unmatched. The V gene's germline CDR1 is MNHNS and CDR2 SASEGT.

The V gene is TRBV12-3 or TRBV12-4, the J gene TRBJ2-7; D may be TRBD1 (6 bases). This CDR3 is 12 amino acids long. The V and J ends lost 8 bases and 1 base respectively, with 9 bases between them. This CDR3 is CASRGQSYEQYF. The CDR3 nucleotides read TGTGCCAGCCGCGGACAGTCCTACGAGCAGTACTTC.

The chain joins TRBV30 to TRBJ2-3; 10 bases are a match to TRBD2. The CDR3 extends over 16 amino acids. Germline V gene sequence: CDR1 GTSNPN, CDR2 SVGIG (reference sequence). V lost 2 bases and J lost 7; bases outside the gene matches: 12. The CDR3 DNA reads as TGTGCCTGGAGTAAGGAGGCAACTAGCGGGGAAAATACGCAGTATTTT. Translated: CAWSKEATSGENTQYF.

By share, this clone ranks as large. This chain uses TRBV6-2 or TRBV6-3 with TRBJ1-1, with D possibly matching TRBD1 (5 bases). This CDR3 comprises 14 residues. The germline V and J ends were trimmed by 3 bases and 3 bases, with 11 bases remaining between them. Germline values: CDR1 MNHEY, CDR2 SVGEGT. The CDR3 loop is CASSYKGADTEAFF. For the CDR3, the DNA is TGTGCCAGCAGTTATAAAGGGGCGGACACTGAAGCTTTCTTT.

This clone was found a few times. The chain employs TRBV25-1 and TRBJ2-2; D tentatively fits TRBD1 or TRBD2 (6 bases each). The germline V gene has CDR1 MGHDK and CDR2 SYGVNS. CDR3 length: 14 amino acids. V was shortened by 4 bases and J by 7 bases, with 13 bases between the two germline ends. CDR3 sequence (DNA): TGTGCCAGCAGTGGACACAGGGAGGTCGGGGAGCTGTTTTTT. This sequence encodes CASSGHREVGELFF.

The chain recombines TRBV20-1 with TRBJ2-1; TRBD1 aligns across 8 bases. CDR1 is DFQATT and CDR2 is SNEGSKA in the germline V gene (reference sequence). The CDR3 contains 17 residues. V dropped 1 base and J dropped 0; count of bases not matched to a gene: 8. CDR3 amino acids: CSARALRQGSSYNEQFF. The CDR3 bases are TGCAGTGCTAGAGCCCTAAGACAGGGGAGCTCCTACAATGAGCAGTTCTTC.

In its sample, this clone is medium-sized. This sequence joins TRBV20-1 and TRBJ2-7, with 10 bases matching TRBD1. J gave up 6 bases and V 2 bases, and 7 bases lay outside the gene matches. The CDR3 contains 14 residues. The germline V gene has CDR1 DFQATT and CDR2 SNEGSKA (reference sequence). The CDR3 reads CSARRTDRGLEQYF. The CDR3 coding sequence is TGCAGTGCTAGAAGGACCGACAGGGGGCTCGAGCAGTACTTC.

This clone was observed a handful of times. The V call is TRBV5-1, the J call TRBJ1-2; tentative D call: TRBD1 (6 bases). This CDR3 spans 15 amino acids. V dropped 0 bases and J dropped 4 bases, with 13 bases sitting between them. Germline CDR1 is SGHRS and CDR2 is YFSETQ. The CDR3 DNA is TGCGCCAGCAGCTTGGACAGGGCGAGAAGCTATGGCTACACCTTC. This translates into CASSLDRARSYGYTF.

The chain couples TRBV2 to TRBJ1-1, with D unresolved. The germline V gene encodes CDR1 SNHLY and CDR2 FYNNEI. V lost 9 bases, J lost 3 bases, and 14 bases lay in between. The CDR3 extends over 13 amino acids. The chain's CDR3 is CARNGGLDTEAFF. Here the CDR3 DNA reads TGTGCCAGAAATGGTGGTTTGGACACTGAAGCTTTCTTT.

The gene calls are TRBV4-3 and TRBJ1-6, with 10 bases that match TRBD1. The CDR3 consists of 15 residues. The germline CDR1 and CDR2 sequences are LGHNA and YSLEER. Unmatched junction bases numbered 7, after V lost 4 bases and J lost 10 bases. CDR3 protein: CASSRKDRGDSPLHF. CDR3 coding DNA: TGCGCCAGCAGCCGGAAGGACAGGGGGGACTCACCCCTCCACTTT.

This chain uses TRBV20-1 with TRBJ2-1; 9 nucleotides match TRBD2. Germline CDR1 DFQATT, CDR2 SNEGSKA (reference sequence). CDR3 length: 15 residues. Trimming took 3 bases from V and 0 from J; bases not matched to a gene: 3. CDR3 in DNA: TGCAGTGCTAGGGTTAGCGGGAGCTCCTACAATGAGCAGTTCTTC. It encodes CSARVSGSSYNEQFF.

This chain joins TRBV2 and TRBJ2-1, with D tentatively TRBD1 (6 bases). Trimming took off 6 bases at V and 9 bases at J, with 18 bases between the two ends. Germline V gene sequence: CDR1 SNHLY, CDR2 FYNNEI. The CDR3 runs 14 residues. Written as DNA, the CDR3 is TGTGCCAGCAGGTCTACAGGGATAGGTATTGAGCAGTTCTTC. Translated, it gives CASRSTGIGIEQFF.

This clone was observed many times. The CDR3 does not end in the conserved phenylalanine or tryptophan, so this is likely a read error. It is unclear where the CDR3 begins or ends on the DNA, so no DNA is shown, and the CDR3 is as TCRdb lists it. This chain connects TRBV4-1 to TRBJ1-2; the D call TRBD1 from the table was never checked on the DNA. The length of the CDR3 is 16 amino acids, counting both ends. Germline V gene lookup returns CDR1 MGHRA and CDR2 YSYEKL. This CDR3 reads CASSQGRGRRQGAFII.

The rearrangement joins TRBV5-1 to TRBJ2-7, with TRBD2 matching 13 bases. Trimming removed 2 bases from V and 3 bases from J; junction bases left unmatched: 2. The CDR3 totals 15 residues. Germline V lookup: CDR1 SGHRS, CDR2 YFSETQ. CDR3 sequence: CASSLGLAGDYEQYF. Written as DNA, the CDR3 is TGCGCCAGCAGCTTAGGACTAGCGGGAGACTACGAGCAGTACTTC. Combining the CDR3 with reference TRBV5-1 and TRBJ2-7 gives the whole variable domain KAGVTQTPRYLIKTRGQQVTLSCSPISGHRSVSWYQQTPGQGLQFLFEYFSETQRNKGNFPGRFSGRQFSNSRSEMNVSTLELGDSALYLCASSLGLAGDYEQYFGPGTRLTVT.

The CDR3 sequence is CASDKAGVGEQFF. CDR3 coding DNA: TGTGCCAGCGATAAGGCGGGGGTCGGTGAGCAGTTCTTC. This sequence joins TRBV2 and TRBJ2-1; 7 bases map to TRBD2. Trimming took 8 bases from V and 9 from J; bases not matched to a gene: 10. There are 13 residues in the CDR3. Per the germline V gene, CDR1 is SNHLY and CDR2 is FYNNEI.

The chain combines TRBV5-1 with TRBJ2-1; D call uncertain. Germline CDR1 is SGHRS and CDR2 is YFSETQ. The CDR3 is 15 residues long. V was shortened by 0 bases and J by 7 bases, with 14 bases between the two germline ends. CDR3 DNA sequence: TGCGCCAGCAGCTTGGCGGGCAGGATCACGAATGAGCAGTTCTTC. Its translation: CASSLAGRITNEQFF.

The V and J genes are TRBV7-6 and TRBJ2-1; 9 bases fit TRBD2. The CDR3 covers 16 residues. CDR1 SGHVS and CDR2 FNYEAQ come from the germline V gene. The trim removed 5 bases at V and 5 bases at J, leaving 10 bases unmatched. The CDR3 protein is CASSPLTSGAHNEQFF. The CDR3 region has the DNA TGTGCCAGCAGCCCCTTGACTAGCGGAGCCCACAATGAGCAGTTCTTC.

There are a few counts of this clone. The chain carries TRBV6-1 and TRBJ2-6; 9 positions agree with TRBD2. After removal of 5 bases from V and 4 bases from J, the junction contained 12 bases not matched to a gene. The CDR3 loop spans 18 amino acids. The germline V gene has CDR1 MNHNS and CDR2 SASEGT. The CDR3 loop is CASSQKREALGGANVLTF. CDR3 DNA sequence: TGTGCCAGCAGTCAGAAGCGGGAGGCCTTGGGGGGGGCCAACGTCCTGACTTTC.

This clone was counted ten times or more. The gene calls are TRBV20-1 and TRBJ1-3; unclear D gene. Deletions cut 5 bases from V and 0 bases from J, with 8 bases between. Germline CDR1 DFQATT, CDR2 SNEGSKA (reference sequence). The CDR3 covers 13 residues. DNA of the CDR3: TGCAGTGCTCCGATCAGCTCTGGAAACACCATATATTTT. This gives the protein CSAPISSGNTIYF.

This clone was counted between two and nine times. This chain links TRBV28 with TRBJ2-7; 8 nucleotides align to TRBD1. The J segment lost 2 bases and the V segment lost 4 bases, leaving 10 bases of the junction unmatched. Per the germline V gene, CDR1 is MDHEN and CDR2 is SYDVKM. This CDR3 contains 16 residues. CDR3 protein: CASSSPGTGTTYEQYF. CDR3 DNA sequence: TGTGCCAGCAGTTCTCCCGGGACAGGAACAACCTACGAGCAGTACTTC.